This TCR beta chain emerged from a study of T-cell reconstitution after alpha-beta-depleted transplantation in children. TCRbeta library construction was performed incorporating unique molecular identifiers. TCRdb reanalysed the PCR reads using MiXCR and keeps one entry per CDR3 protein. The repertoire holds approximately 270,000 distinct CDR3 sequences, with almost 10% as singletons. This CDR3 spans 14 amino acids. Trimming cost V 3 bases and J 4 bases, with 12 bases left between them. The sample holds a few counts of this clonotype. Sequencing used PBMCs from the stem cell graft donor, obtained from the stem cell graft. The gene calls are TRBV12-3 or TRBV12-4 and TRBJ1-1, with D possibly TRBD1 on 6 matching bases. The sequence derives from a human donor who donated a stem cell graft to a child with SCID. This chain's CDR3 is CASSFGGSVTEAFF. The CDR3 bases are TGTGCCAGCAGTTTTGGGGGCAGCGTCACTGAAGCTTTCTTT.